Listed below are T cell receptor beta chains from one sample, sequenced in a study of technical replicates of blood from a few donors. Some clones are missing from TCRdb's copy, which holds only in-frame ones; the method was immunoSEQ multiplex PCR. The sample shows tens of thousands of clones, 75% to 95% of them seen only once. The sample was T cells isolated from PBMCs. The receptors here all came from a human donor in good health. CDR3s include the opening cysteine and the closing phenylalanine or tryptophan. Each record gives: clone size, V gene, J gene, D gene, CDR3 DNA, CDR3 protein. The D gene is left open where the match is weak. Where a row states a size, it is once, few, many or the class of an expanded clone; other rows omit it.

.	TRBV4-2	TRBJ1-1	TRBD1	TGTGCCAGCAGCCAAGATCTGCAGGGGGAGGCGATGAACACTGAAGCTTTCTTT	CASSQDLQGEAMNTEAFF
.	TRBV15	TRBJ2-7	.	TGTGCCACCAGCAGAGACTTCTACGAGCAGTACTTC	CATSRDFYEQYF
.	TRBV4-2	TRBJ2-1	.	TGTGCCAGCAGCCAAGGACCCCCCAGGGGCGGGAGTCTGTACAATGAGCAGTTCTTC	CASSQGPPRGGSLYNEQFF
.	TRBV25-1	TRBJ1-2	TRBD1	TGTGCCAGCAGTGGCAAACAGGGGTATGGCTACACCTTC	CASSGKQGYGYTF
.	TRBV28	TRBJ1-4	.	TGTGCCAGCAGTCCACTTGCAACTAATGAAAAACTGTTTTTT	CASSPLATNEKLFF
.	TRBV6-4	TRBJ2-7	TRBD2	TGTGCCACCCCTATCCCCGTAGCGGGAGCCCACGAGCAGTACTTC	CATPIPVAGAHEQYF
.	TRBV15	TRBJ2-3	TRBD2	TGTGCCACAGCAGCGGGAGGGCCAAATACGCAGTATTTT	CATAAGGPNTQYF
.	TRBV4-1	TRBJ2-1	TRBD2	TGCGCCAGCAGCCAAGAAGGGACTACCTCCTACAATGAGCAGTTCTTC	CASSQEGTTSYNEQFF
.	TRBV2	TRBJ2-2	.	TGTGCCAGCACAGCCGGCCGGGACTCGACTAACACCGGGGAGCTGTTTTTT	CASTAGRDSTNTGELFF
.	TRBV21-1	TRBJ2-1	.	TGTGCCAGCAGCAAAGGCGGGAGATTATACAATGAGCAGTTCTTC	CASSKGGRLYNEQFF
.	TRBV18	TRBJ1-4	.	TGTGCCAGCTCACCGGGAGACGGCCTGTTGAATGAAAAACTGTTTTTT	CASSPGDGLLNEKLFF
.	TRBV30	TRBJ1-1	.	TGTGCCTGGAGTTTAACAGGGAACACTGAAGCTTTCTTT	CAWSLTGNTEAFF
.	TRBV27	TRBJ2-1	.	TGTGCCAGCAGCTTTACTAACTTCAATGAGCAGTTCTTC	CASSFTNFNEQFF
.	TRBV5-1	TRBJ2-7	.	TGCGCCAGCAGCTTGGGAGGGGGTAAGGACGAGCAGTACTTC	CASSLGGGKDEQYF
.	TRBV14	TRBJ2-1	TRBD1	TGTGCCAGCAGCCACTGGACAGGGGCTTTAACCAATGAGCAGTTCTTC	CASSHWTGALTNEQFF
.	TRBV30	TRBJ2-5	TRBD2	TGTGCCTGGAGTATAATTAGCGGGGGGGAGACCCAGTACTTC	CAWSIISGGETQYF
.	TRBV30	TRBJ1-5	TRBD1	TGTGCCTGGAGTGCAGGGGGAATCCGCAGCAATCAGCCCCAGCATTTT	CAWSAGGIRSNQPQHF
.	TRBV29-1	TRBJ2-1	TRBD2	TGCAGCGTCGATACTAGCGGGAGGGCCGGTGAGCAGTTCTTC	CSVDTSGRAGEQFF
once	TRBV15	TRBJ2-4	.	TGTGCCACCAGTCAGGGAACAGGTATAGCCAAAAACATTCAGTACTTC	CATSQGTGIAKNIQYF
.	TRBV6-1	TRBJ2-5	TRBD1	TGTGCCAGCAGGGAGACAGGGACAGAGACCCAGTACTTC	CASRETGTETQYF
.	TRBV7-9	TRBJ1-4	TRBD1	TGTGCCAGCAGCTGGGGACAGGGGCCTAATGAAAAACTGTTTTTT	CASSWGQGPNEKLFF
.	TRBV6-5	TRBJ1-5	.	TGTGCCAGCAGTTACTCGATACAGGGCAATCAGCCCCAGCATTTT	CASSYSIQGNQPQHF
.	TRBV29-1	TRBJ2-1	TRBD2	TGCAGCGTTGAGAGGGGACTAGCGGCCTACAATGAGCAGTTCTTC	CSVERGLAAYNEQFF
.	TRBV10-3	TRBJ2-5	TRBD1	TGTGCCATCAGTGATTATGACAGGGGGCTAGAGACCCAGTACTTC	CAISDYDRGLETQYF
.	TRBV11-3	TRBJ2-5	TRBD1	TGTGCCAGCAGTCGATGGCTTACAGGGGAAGAGACCCAGTACTTC	CASSRWLTGEETQYF
once	TRBV30	TRBJ2-7	.	TGTGCAGGGGACGGGAGCTCCTACGAGCAGTACTTC	CAGDGSSYEQYF
.	TRBV30	TRBJ1-1	.	TGTGCCTGGGATACAGGGCACACTGAAGCTTTCTTT	CAWDTGHTEAFF
.	TRBV28	TRBJ2-1	TRBD2	TGTGCCAGCACCCAACTAGCGGGAGGAACCTACAATGAGCAGTTCTTC	CASTQLAGGTYNEQFF
.	TRBV19	TRBJ1-5	TRBD1	TGTGCCAGTAGGAGACCAGGGGGCGACAATCAGCCCCAGCATTTT	CASRRPGGDNQPQHF
.	TRBV5-1	TRBJ1-4	TRBD1	TGCGCCAGCAGCTTGAGACAGGGGACAGCCGAAAAACTGTTTTTT	CASSLRQGTAEKLFF
.	TRBV25-1	TRBJ1-6	TRBD1	TGTGCCAGCAGTGAATGGACAGGGAATTCACCCCTCCACTTT	CASSEWTGNSPLHF
.	TRBV11-2	TRBJ2-1	TRBD2	TGTGCCACGAACCCCTCTAGCGGGAAGTACAATGAGCAGTTCTTC	CATNPSSGKYNEQFF
.	TRBV5-4	TRBJ1-1	.	TGTGCCAGCAGCCCACAAGTCAACACTGAAGCTTTCTTT	CASSPQVNTEAFF
.	TRBV2	TRBJ1-3	TRBD1	TGTGCCAGCAGTCCCACAGGGGTTGGAAACACCATATATTTT	CASSPTGVGNTIYF
few	TRBV10-3	TRBJ1-1	.	TGTGCCATCACCACAGCAAACACTGAAGCTTTCTTT	CAITTANTEAFF
.	TRBV7-9	TRBJ1-2	.	TGTGCCAGCAGGGACAGTGACAGATCTAACTATGGCTACACCTTC	CASRDSDRSNYGYTF
.	TRBV4-1	TRBJ2-7	.	TGCGCCAGCAGCCAAGTTCGGGGGAGTTACGAGCAGTACTTC	CASSQVRGSYEQYF
once	TRBV28	TRBJ1-5	.	TGTGCCAGCAGTTCCCCAGGGAAAGGACAGCCCCAGCATTTT	CASSSPGKGQPQHF